This T cell receptor (beta chain) appears in the sequencing data of a study of cytomegalovirus exposure and HLA in healthy donors. With regard to this clone: The antigen is not known.

Generated by immunoSEQ multiplex PCR, the TCRdb table keeps only in-frame clones and is missing some. Here the sample spans some 190,000 clones, about 83% being singletons. The study, taken as a whole, reports: Altogether, about 160 TCR beta chains were recorded as cytomegalovirus-associated.

The sequencing sample was made of PBMCs. The TCR sequence derives from a woman younger than 30 in good health and CMV-seronegative.

The chain's CDR3 is CASSFVRDRGVENQPQHF. The CDR3 DNA reads as TGTGCCAGCAGTTTTGTACGGGACAGGGGCGTCGAGAATCAGCCCCAGCATTTT. The rearrangement uses TRBV28 and TRBJ1-5; TRBD1 aligns across 10 bases. In germline, CDR1 is MDHEN, CDR2 SYDVKM. The J segment lost 4 bases and the V segment lost 3 bases, leaving 12 bases of the junction unmatched. The CDR3 contains 18 residues.